One sample yielded the 21 T cell receptor beta chains listed below, sequenced in a study of blood T cell repertoires in COVID-19. This table comes from immunoSEQ multiplex PCR, and its TCRdb copy is limited to in-frame clones, with some not included. Of 250,000 to 300,000 clones in the sample, 75% to 90% were seen once. The sample consisted of peripheral blood. These receptors came from a woman in her 70s with COVID-19, enrolled during active disease.

V gene TRBV21-1 combines with J gene TRBJ1-5. TRBV21-1 is a pseudogene locus. CDR3 length: 14 amino acids. The CDR3 coding sequence is TGTGCCAGCAGCAACCGACCACGGGGACAGCCCCAGCATTTT. Amino acid sequence: CASSNRPRGQPQHF.

The chain carries TRBV7-6 and TRBJ2-1; perhaps TRBD2 as D (5 bases). Trimming shortened V by 5 bases and J by 8 bases, and 22 bases separated the two germline ends. The CDR3 is 16 residues long. The germline V gene encodes CDR1 SGHVS and CDR2 FNYEAQ. CDR3 sequence: CASSRTVGPSSDEQFF. The CDR3 DNA follows: TGTGCCAGCAGCCGTACAGTCGGGCCCAGTAGCGATGAGCAGTTCTTC.

The chain is built from TRBV5-1 and TRBJ2-7; 8 nucleotides line up with TRBD1. Germline lookup yields CDR1 SGHRS and CDR2 YFSETQ. The CDR3 is 16 residues long. Unmatched junction bases numbered 12, after V lost 0 bases and J lost 7 bases. The CDR3 DNA sequence: TGCGCCAGCAGCTTGGTTCCGGGACAGGTTGTATGGGAGCAGTACTTC. This sequence encodes CASSLVPGQVVWEQYF.

This clone was observed a few times. This chain joins TRBV2 and TRBJ1-1; no reliable D call. Germline V gene sequence: CDR1 SNHLY, CDR2 FYNNEI. CDR3 size: 15 residues. V shed 8 bases and J shed 1 base, with 17 bases lying between them. This chain's CDR3 is CASAVIGGKNTEAFF. CDR3 nucleotides: TGTGCCAGCGCCGTGATTGGCGGCAAGAACACTGAAGCTTTCTTT.

The chain uses TRBV5-1 and TRBJ1-1, with D perhaps TRBD1 (5 bases). The CDR3 totals 13 residues. CDR1 is SGHRS, CDR2 YFSETQ, per germline. The V end lost 0 bases, the J end lost 5 bases, and 8 bases lay between the germline ends. CDR3 nucleotides: TGCGCCAGCAGCTTGGGTGGGGGGACTGAAGCTTTCTTT. This codes for CASSLGGGTEAFF.

Comments on this clone: Other nucleotide sequences in the sample specify the same CDR3. This chain links TRBV5-1 with TRBJ2-5; 7 bases map to TRBD2. The trim removed 0 bases at V and 3 bases at J, leaving 2 bases unmatched. Germline V gene sequence: CDR1 SGHRS, CDR2 YFSETQ. This CDR3 contains 14 residues. CDR3 protein: CASSLGAGEETQYF. The CDR3, as DNA: TGCGCCAGCAGCTTGGGGGCGGGGGAAGAGACCCAGTACTTC. The whole variable domain, filled in from reference TRBV5-1 and TRBJ2-5, reads KAGVTQTPRYLIKTRGQQVTLSCSPISGHRSVSWYQQTPGQGLQFLFEYFSETQRNKGNFPGRFSGRQFSNSRSEMNVSTLELGDSALYLCASSLGAGEETQYFGPGTRLLVL.

The CDR3 DNA reads as TGTGCCAGCGGAGAGCGGGACAAGGGAAACACCATATATTTT. Translation gives CASGERDKGNTIYF. The chain carries TRBV28 and TRBJ1-3; D perhaps matches TRBD1 (6 bases). The length of the CDR3 is 14 residues. The V and J ends lost 8 bases and 4 bases respectively, with 15 bases between them. Germline V CDR1 and CDR2: MDHEN, SYDVKM.

The chain links TRBV9 to TRBJ2-1, with TRBD2 matching over 9 bases. Germline-derived CDR1 and CDR2 are SGDLS and YYNGEE. Losses at the gene ends were 4 bases for V and 8 bases for J; bases not matched to a gene: 16. The CDR3 contains 17 residues. The CDR3 protein is CASSKQGRGGLVDEQFF. For the CDR3, the DNA is TGTGCCAGCAGCAAACAGGGGCGGGGGGGCCTGGTGGATGAGCAGTTCTTC.

The chain couples TRBV9 to TRBJ2-1; TRBD1 is a possible D gene (6 bases). Germline CDR1 and CDR2: SGDLS and YYNGEE. V was trimmed by 1 base and J by 5 bases, leaving 16 bases between them. The CDR3 length is 16 residues. The CDR3 nucleotides are TGTGCCAGCAGCGTATCCTTCGGCGGACAGAACAATGAGCAGTTCTTC. It translates to CASSVSFGGQNNEQFF.

In this sample, this clone turned up once. This chain uses TRBV28 with TRBJ1-1; D is unresolved. The V end lost 6 bases, the J end lost 1 base, and 12 bases lay between the germline ends. This CDR3 has 14 residues. Germline lookup yields CDR1 MDHEN and CDR2 SYDVKM. The CDR3 DNA follows: TGTGCCAGCAGCCCACCTAAGAAGAACACTGAAGCTTTCTTT. Protein sequence: CASSPPKKNTEAFF.

This chain links TRBV18 with TRBJ1-6; TRBD1 aligns across 8 bases. Germline V lookup: CDR1 KGHSH, CDR2 LQKENI. The CDR3 extends over 16 amino acids. V dropped 3 bases and J dropped 3; count of bases not matched to a gene: 4. CDR3 DNA sequence: TGTGCCAGCTCACCCACAGGGGGGTACTATAATTCACCCCTCCACTTT. It encodes CASSPTGGYYNSPLHF.

The gene calls are TRBV21-1 and TRBJ1-5; TRBD1, the D gene given by the table, was not confirmed from the DNA. TRBV21-1 is a pseudogene segment. The CDR3 spans 19 residues. CDR3 sequence (DNA): TGTGCCAGCAGCAAATTAGAGGGGGCCGCCACTGGGTGTAATCAGCCCCAGCATTTT. Amino acid sequence: CASSKLEGAATGCNQPQHF.

The rearrangement links TRBV12-3 or TRBV12-4 to TRBJ2-3, with D possibly matching TRBD1 (5 bases). The CDR3 runs 13 residues. Trimming removed 7 bases from V and 9 bases from J, with 17 bases in between. This CDR3 is CASTTRWGGTQYF. Here the CDR3 DNA reads TGTGCCAGCACCACCCGGTGGGGCGGCACGCAGTATTTT.

The chain joins TRBV10-2 to TRBJ1-2; D may be TRBD1 (6 bases). Between the trimmed V and J ends, which lost 8 bases and 6 bases, there was a span of 16 bases. Germline values: CDR1 WSHSY, CDR2 SAAADI. The CDR3 contains 13 residues. The CDR3 reads CASGSSGGHGYTF. CDR3 nucleotide sequence: TGCGCCAGCGGAAGCTCGGGGGGCCATGGCTACACCTTC.

This clone was seen a handful of times. This rearrangement joins TRBV30 to TRBJ2-7, with a possible D match to TRBD1 (7 bases). There are 13 residues in the CDR3. Germline loops: CDR1 GTSNPN, CDR2 SVGIG (reference sequence). DNA for the CDR3: TGTGCTGCTTCAGGGGGGAGCTCCTACGAGCAGTACTTC. It encodes CAASGGSSYEQYF.

The chain is built from TRBV4-1 and TRBJ2-7; tentative D call: TRBD1 (5 bases). The CDR3 is made up of 15 amino acids. V was cut by 1 base and J by 8 bases, with 18 bases left in between. Per the germline V gene, CDR1 is MGHRA and CDR2 is YSYEKL. For the CDR3, the DNA is TGCGCCAGCAGCCAAGTTTCAGGGAAGCCCTTACAGCAGTACTTC. It is translated as CASSQVSGKPLQQYF.

The chain combines TRBV24-1 with TRBJ2-3; 8 bases agree with TRBD1. Unmatched junction bases numbered 3, after V lost 2 bases and J lost 0 bases. CDR1 and CDR2 (germline): KGHDR, SFDVKD. The CDR3 has 16 amino acids. CDR3 sequence (DNA): TGTGCCACCAGTGATTCGACAGGGGTCAGCACAGATACGCAGTATTTT. Translating it yields CATSDSTGVSTDTQYF.

V is TRBV5-4 and J is TRBJ1-2; 10 nucleotides line up with TRBD1. The ends lost 2 bases at V and 5 bases at J; junction bases unmatched: 6. Germline CDR1 SGHNT, CDR2 YYREEE (reference sequence). The CDR3 extends over 15 amino acids. The CDR3 DNA follows: TGTGCCAGCAGCTTCGACAGGGGGCCAAGGTATGGCTACACCTTC. Translated, it gives CASSFDRGPRYGYTF.

The chain recombines TRBV5-1 with TRBJ2-7; D not resolved. CDR1 SGHRS and CDR2 YFSETQ come from the germline V gene. With 3 bases removed from V and 0 bases from J, the gap between germline ends came to 7 bases. CDR3 length: 13 residues. In nucleotides, the CDR3 is TGCGCCAGCAGCTACGACAACTCCTACGAGCAGTACTTC. Residues: CASSYDNSYEQYF.

The chain uses TRBV10-3 and TRBJ1-4, with TRBD1 identical over 7 bases. The CDR3 has 13 residues. Germline assignment: CDR1 ENHRY and CDR2 SYGVKD. J gave up 4 bases and V 7 bases, and 3 bases lay outside the gene matches. CDR3 region: CAIKGTDNEKLFF. CDR3 DNA: TGTGCCATCAAAGGGACAGATAATGAAAAACTGTTTTTT.

V is TRBV7-2 and J is TRBJ1-4; maybe TRBD1 (5 bases). The V and J ends lost 5 bases and 2 bases respectively, with 12 bases between them. This CDR3 contains 15 residues. Germline values: CDR1 SGHTA, CDR2 FQGNSA. CDR3 sequence reads: CASSLRAGTNEKLFF. The CDR3 DNA reads as TGTGCCAGCAGCCTTCGGGCAGGGACTAATGAAAAACTGTTTTTT.